The 29 T cell receptor beta chains below were found in one sample sequenced in a study of beta chain features in type 1 diabetes (dated by TCRdb to 2017 to 2018). For these TCRs, the target antigens are not known. Overall study outcomes, separate from this receptor: Type 1 diabetes patients showed a moderate but significant shortening of TCRB CDR3 length in all four CD4+ subsets.

Libraries were built with the immunoSEQ multiplex PCR assay. The entire isolated RNA was reverse transcribed using the High Capacity cDNA Reverse Transcription Kit, and thus expressed TCRB transcripts were sequenced. The clones in this table, taken by TCRdb from immuneACCESS, are in-frame only. Not every clone is retained; where verified, under half of the shortfall comes from an unresolved V gene, and the cause of the rest is unknown. In this sample the table shows nearly 700,000 clones, 13% of which occur a single time. The ten biggest clones cover around 0.022% of the sample. Sequenced input: naive CD4+ T cells from blood. The label giving this sample's cell subset or site can be read as: true naive CD4+ T cells. The receptors were sampled from a man younger than 35 with type 1 diabetes.

This clone was seen a few times. The V gene is TRBV11-2, the J gene TRBJ1-1; D gene unclear. The CDR3 spans 16 residues. Trimming removed 1 base at V and 3 bases at J, with 15 bases between. Looked up from germline, CDR1 is SGHAT and CDR2 is FQNNGV. In nucleotides, the CDR3 is TGTGCCAGCAGCTTAGTGTCGGGAGTTCTATACACTGAAGCTTTCTTT. Amino acids: CASSLVSGVLYTEAFF.

This clone was seen only a few times. V gene TRBV20-1 combines with J gene TRBJ1-1; D call uncertain. V was clipped by 4 bases and J by 10 bases, with 10 bases between them. The CDR3 has 10 residues. Looked up from germline, CDR1 is DFQATT and CDR2 is SNEGSKA (reference sequence). The CDR3 is CSATTVGAFF. For the CDR3, the DNA is TGCAGTGCTACAACTGTGGGAGCTTTCTTT.

Turning to this clone: Other DNA sequences in the sample encode the same CDR3. The chain employs TRBV9 and TRBJ2-3; 7 bases agree with TRBD1. Germline assignment: CDR1 SGDLS and CDR2 YYNGEE. Trimming cost V 0 bases and J 4 bases; bases outside gene matches: 2. This CDR3 is 14 amino acids long. CDR3 sequence: CASSVGGTADTQYF. The CDR3 bases are TGTGCCAGCAGCGTAGGTGGGACAGCAGATACGCAGTATTTT.

This clone was observed a handful of times. The CDR3 coding sequence is TGTGCCAGCAGTCGACAGGCGCGGAACTATGGCTACACCTTC. This gives the protein CASSRQARNYGYTF. The V call is TRBV6-4, the J call TRBJ1-2; TRBD1 might be the D (6 bases). Trimming left V 5 bases short and J 2 bases short, with 12 bases between. The CDR3 loop spans 14 amino acids. CDR1 is MRHNA and CDR2 is SNTAGT in the germline V gene.

This clone was seen a few times. The sample carries other DNA sequences with the same CDR3. This rearrangement joins TRBV6-6 to TRBJ1-1, with D unresolved. Trimming shortened V by 0 bases and J by 5 bases, and 4 bases separated the two germline ends. The CDR3 is 12 amino acids. The V gene's germline CDR1 is MNHNY and CDR2 SVGAGI (reference sequence). This CDR3 is CASSYSNTEAFF. The CDR3 bases are TGTGCCAGCAGTTACTCGAATACTGAAGCTTTCTTT.

This clone was seen a few times. V usage is TRBV6-5 and J usage is TRBJ1-1; D is uncertain. Germline values: CDR1 MNHEY, CDR2 SVGAGI. CDR3 size: 16 residues. Trimming removed 2 bases from V and 5 bases from J, with 18 bases in between. In DNA form, the CDR3 reads TGTGCCAGCAGTTACGACCGATCCCGGGCTGGGACTGAAGCTTTCTTT. Protein: CASSYDRSRAGTEAFF.

The chain couples TRBV4-1 to TRBJ2-7; D call uncertain. The CDR3 sequence is 14 residues long. Trimming left V 7 bases short and J 9 bases short, with 22 bases between. From germline, CDR1 is MGHRA and CDR2 YSYEKL. The CDR3 nucleotides are TGCGCCAGCAACCGATTGCCCCGCCCGTCTCCGCAGTACTTC. Its protein is CASNRLPRPSPQYF.

This rearrangement joins TRBV29-1 to TRBJ2-2, with D unresolved. Germline CDR1 and CDR2: SQVTM and ANQGSEA. V lost 7 bases to trimming and J lost 6 bases, with 15 bases between them. The CDR3 length is 13 residues. CDR3 protein: CSAQGQVAGELFF. The CDR3 DNA is TGCAGCGCCCAAGGGCAGGTAGCCGGGGAGCTGTTTTTT.

Only a few counts were recorded for this clone. The chain carries TRBV5-4 and TRBJ2-3; D gene ambiguous. Between the trimmed V and J ends, which lost 1 base and 5 bases, there was a span of 14 bases. Germline V gives CDR1 SGHNT, CDR2 YYREEE (reference sequence). CDR3 length equals 15 residues. CDR3 sequence reads: CASSLKGSWGDTQYF. Here the CDR3 DNA reads TGTGCCAGCAGCTTGAAGGGTTCCTGGGGAGATACGCAGTATTTT.

This rearrangement joins TRBV2 to TRBJ2-3; D uncertain. The germline V and J ends were trimmed by 8 bases and 0 bases, with 12 bases remaining between them. From germline, CDR1 is SNHLY and CDR2 FYNNEI. This CDR3 comprises 14 residues. CDR3 bases: TGTGCCAGCGGACGCCTGAGGAGCACAGATACGCAGTATTTT. This encodes CASGRLRSTDTQYF.

This clone showed up just a few times. This sequence joins TRBV7-8 and TRBJ2-5, with D possibly being TRBD2 (6 bases). Germline CDR1 reads SGHVS; CDR2 reads FQNEAQ. V shed 6 bases and J shed 2 bases, with 19 bases lying between them. The CDR3 is 16 residues long. The CDR3 loop is CASSLQPGLTQETQYF. CDR3 sequence (DNA): TGTGCCAGCAGTTTACAACCGGGACTGACTCAAGAGACCCAGTACTTC.

This clone turned up a few times. V and J are TRBV29-1 and TRBJ2-1; D is undetermined. V lost 4 bases, J lost 0 bases, and 16 bases lay in between. Germline V gene lookup returns CDR1 SQVTM and CDR2 ANQGSEA. CDR3 length: 16 amino acids. CDR3 region: CSVVFPPAASYNEQFF. The CDR3 nucleotides read TGCAGCGTTGTCTTTCCCCCGGCAGCCTCCTACAATGAGCAGTTCTTC.

This clone has more than one count but fewer than ten. V gene TRBV2 combines with J gene TRBJ1-4; D not certain. Per germline, CDR1 SNHLY and CDR2 FYNNEI. This CDR3 has 17 residues. V was trimmed by 2 bases and J by 0 bases, leaving 13 bases between them. The CDR3 sequence is CASSERELRATNEKLFF. CDR3 DNA sequence: TGTGCCAGCAGTGAAAGGGAACTCCGTGCAACTAATGAAAAACTGTTTTTT. Based on the CDR3 plus reference TRBV2 and TRBJ1-4, the full variable domain is EPEVTQTPSHQVTQMGQEVILRCVPISNHLYFYWYRQILGQKVEFLVSFYNNEISEKSEIFDDQFSVERPDGSNFTLKIRSTKLEDSAMYFCASSERELRATNEKLFFGSGTQLSVL.

The chain joins TRBV10-3 to TRBJ1-4; a possible D gene is TRBD1 (6 bases). Trimming took off 4 bases at V and 5 bases at J, with 8 bases between the two ends. CDR1 and CDR2 (germline): ENHRY, SYGVKD. This CDR3 is 13 amino acids long. This CDR3 is CAISGRGNEKLFF. The CDR3 DNA reads as TGTGCCATCAGTGGCAGGGGAAATGAAAAACTGTTTTTT.

The chain recombines TRBV10-2 with TRBJ1-4; 8 nucleotides agree with TRBD1. V trimming: 6 bases; J trimming: 7 bases; junction bases outside the gene matches: 4. Germline CDR1 reads WSHSY; CDR2 reads SAAADI. The CDR3 has 13 residues. CDR3 DNA: TGCGCCAGCAGAGCAGGGGGCTTTGAAAAACTGTTTTTT. Translated, it gives CASRAGGFEKLFF.

A few counts support this clone. The V gene is TRBV6-5, the J gene TRBJ1-5, with TRBD1 as a possible D gene (5 bases). Germline V gene lookup returns CDR1 MNHEY and CDR2 SVGAGI. Trimming stripped 4 bases from V and 4 bases from J, with 11 bases between. The CDR3 extends over 14 amino acids. This chain's CDR3 is CASSLLGENQPQHF. In DNA form, the CDR3 reads TGTGCCAGCAGTTTATTGGGGGAAAATCAGCCCCAGCATTTT.

In DNA form, the CDR3 reads TGTGCCAGCAGTTTAGTCCCGCTCACAGATACGCAGTATTTT. Protein product: CASSLVPLTDTQYF. The chain is built from TRBV28 and TRBJ2-3; D not resolved. Germline values: CDR1 MDHEN, CDR2 SYDVKM. This CDR3 has 14 residues. Trimming took 2 bases from V and 2 from J, leaving 8 bases between them. Drawing the rest from reference TRBV28 and TRBJ2-3, the complete variable domain is DVKVTQSSRYLVKRTGEKVFLECVQDMDHENMFWYRQDPGLGLRLIYFSYDVKMKEKGDIPEGYSVSREKKERFSLILESASTNQTSMYLCASSLVPLTDTQYFGPGTRLTVL.

The chain links TRBV29-1 to TRBJ1-1; D not certain. The CDR3 consists of 13 residues. Germline V gives CDR1 SQVTM, CDR2 ANQGSEA. V dropped 4 bases and J dropped 3 bases, with 12 bases sitting between them. The chain's CDR3 is CSVGGSADTEAFF. Written as DNA, the CDR3 is TGCAGCGTTGGGGGTTCGGCGGACACTGAAGCTTTCTTT.

This clone was observed a handful of times. This chain links TRBV4-2 with TRBJ1-4; D remains unclear. V lost 2 bases, J lost 7 bases, and 8 bases lay in between. Germline assignment: CDR1 LGHNA and CDR2 YNFKEQ. The CDR3 is 13 residues long. Here the CDR3 reads CASSQRAREKLFF. CDR3 bases: TGTGCCAGCAGCCAAAGAGCTCGTGAAAAACTGTTTTTT.

This clone was recorded a few times. As DNA, the CDR3 is TGTGCCTGGGGGGGACAGGAAGCTTTCTTT. Its protein is CAWGGQEAFF. The chain combines TRBV30 with TRBJ1-1, with TRBD1 identical over 7 bases. Germline loops: CDR1 GTSNPN, CDR2 SVGIG (reference sequence). The ends lost 5 bases at V and 8 bases at J; junction bases unmatched: 2. The CDR3 covers 10 residues.

This clone has a handful of counts. V and J are TRBV7-9 and TRBJ2-7, with no clear D. Germline CDR1 reads SEHNR; CDR2 reads FQNEAQ (reference sequence). V was trimmed by 2 bases and J by 5 bases, leaving 4 bases between them. The CDR3 runs to 11 residues. CDR3 amino acids: CASSLMNEQYF. CDR3 DNA sequence: TGTGCCAGCAGCTTAATGAACGAGCAGTACTTC.

The sample holds a few counts of this clone. This chain joins TRBV5-4 and TRBJ1-5; no definite D call. This CDR3 is 13 amino acids long. V was clipped by 4 bases and J by 0 bases, with 5 bases between them. Germline CDR1 SGHNT, CDR2 YYREEE (reference sequence). The CDR3 DNA reads as TGTGCCAGCAGCCAGGATAGCAATCAGCCCCAGCATTTT. Protein product: CASSQDSNQPQHF.

This clone occurred a few times. This chain connects TRBV25-1 to TRBJ1-2, with D maybe TRBD1 (6 bases). The germline V and J ends were trimmed by 6 bases and 1 base, with 12 bases remaining between them. Germline V CDR1 and CDR2: MGHDK, SYGVNS. CDR3 length: 14 amino acids. The CDR3 is CASSLDRNNYGYTF. The CDR3 DNA reads TGTGCCAGCAGCCTCGACAGGAATAACTATGGCTACACCTTC.

This chain joins TRBV5-1 and TRBJ1-1, with D perhaps TRBD1 (5 bases). The CDR3 runs 14 residues. V was trimmed by 5 bases and J by 5 bases, leaving 16 bases between them. CDR1 is SGHRS and CDR2 is YFSETQ in the germline V gene. The CDR3 loop reads CASSNSPGMTEAFF. The CDR3 nucleotides read TGCGCCAGCAGTAACAGTCCAGGGATGACTGAAGCTTTCTTT. The full variable domain, its missing parts supplied by reference TRBV5-1 and TRBJ1-1, is KAGVTQTPRYLIKTRGQQVTLSCSPISGHRSVSWYQQTPGQGLQFLFEYFSETQRNKGNFPGRFSGRQFSNSRSEMNVSTLELGDSALYLCASSNSPGMTEAFFGQGTRLTVV.

This clone has more than one count but fewer than ten. This rearrangement joins TRBV5-1 to TRBJ2-7; D perhaps matches TRBD1 (5 bases). This CDR3 has 12 residues. Germline V gene lookup returns CDR1 SGHRS and CDR2 YFSETQ. With 4 bases removed from V and 2 bases from J, the gap between germline ends came to 7 bases. The CDR3 protein is CASSQQAYEQYF. The CDR3 bases are TGCGCCAGCAGCCAACAGGCCTACGAGCAGTACTTC. The complete variable domain, with remaining parts taken from reference TRBV5-1 and TRBJ2-7, reads KAGVTQTPRYLIKTRGQQVTLSCSPISGHRSVSWYQQTPGQGLQFLFEYFSETQRNKGNFPGRFSGRQFSNSRSEMNVSTLELGDSALYLCASSQQAYEQYFGPGTRLTVT.

This clone was detected only a few times. The J gene is TRBJ2-3, the V gene TRBV19; 12 bases map to TRBD2. Germline CDR1 LNHDA, CDR2 SQIVND (reference sequence). The ends lost 3 bases at V and 4 bases at J; junction bases unmatched: 8. The CDR3 is 17 amino acids. CDR3 protein: CASSISGLAGRADTQYF. In DNA form, the CDR3 reads TGTGCCAGTAGTATCTCCGGACTAGCGGGGAGAGCAGATACGCAGTATTTT. The entire variable domain, with the rest obtained from reference TRBV19 and TRBJ2-3, is as follows: DGGITQSPKYLFRKEGQNVTLSCEQNLNHDAMYWYRQDPGQGLRLIYYSQIVNDFQKGDIAEGYSVSREKKESFPLTVTSAQKNPTAFYLCASSISGLAGRADTQYFGPGTRLTVL.

The chain carries TRBV15 and TRBJ1-2; D ambiguous. Germline CDR1 is LNHNV and CDR2 is YYDKDF (reference sequence). CDR3 size: 11 residues. Trimming pared 3 bases from V and 5 bases from J, leaving 4 bases between. The CDR3 here is CATSSAYGYTF. For the CDR3, the DNA is TGTGCCACCAGCAGTGCTTATGGCTACACCTTC. The entire variable domain, with the rest obtained from reference TRBV15 and TRBJ1-2, is as follows: DAMVIQNPRYQVTQFGKPVTLSCSQTLNHNVMYWYQQKSSQAPKLLFHYYDKDFNNEADTPDNFQSRRPNTSFCFLDIRSPGLGDTAMYLCATSSAYGYTFGSGTRLTVV.

This chain joins TRBV10-3 and TRBJ1-1; D is possibly TRBD1 (5 bases). The CDR3 spans 14 residues. CDR1 is ENHRY and CDR2 is SYGVKD in the germline V gene. Trimming removed 7 bases from V and 3 bases from J, with 15 bases in between. The CDR3 bases are TGTGCCATCACGGAGGCGGGGGATCACACTGAAGCTTTCTTT. It is translated as CAITEAGDHTEAFF.

A few counts support this clone. V gene TRBV28 combines with J gene TRBJ1-2; tentative D call: TRBD1 (5 bases). Germline V CDR1 and CDR2: MDHEN, SYDVKM. The CDR3 is made up of 15 amino acids. The germline V and J ends were trimmed by 1 base and 7 bases, with 16 bases remaining between them. Here the CDR3 reads CASSLLVGSTGGYTF. DNA of the CDR3: TGTGCCAGCAGTTTATTAGTCGGGTCTACAGGTGGCTACACCTTC.